Listed here are 24 T cell receptor beta chains from one sample, sequenced in a study of cytomegalovirus exposure and HLA in healthy donors. The study ran its PCR with 60 Vbeta and 13 Jbeta primers. Generated by immunoSEQ multiplex PCR, the TCRdb table keeps only in-frame clones and is missing some. The data hold over 150,000 clones, with around 68% observed a single time. Sequenced: PBMCs. The receptors derive from a man over 45 in good health and CMV-seronegative.

The chain joins TRBV6-4 to TRBJ1-2; 7 nucleotides match TRBD1. The CDR3 runs to 12 residues. Per germline, CDR1 MRHNA and CDR2 SNTAGT. V shed 4 bases, J shed 7 bases, and the junction held 3 bases outside the gene matches. CDR3 nucleotides: TGTGCCAGCAGTGGACAGGGTGGTGGCTACACCTTC. Amino acid sequence: CASSGQGGGYTF.

The chain is built from TRBV29-1 and TRBJ2-7; 8 bases align to TRBD1. The junction had 8 bases not matched to a gene; V was cut back by 1 base and J by 3 bases. CDR3 size: 15 residues. CDR1 is SQVTM and CDR2 is ANQGSEA in the germline V gene. CDR3 nucleotides: TGCAGCGTTGAAGCCGACAGGGGTCACTACTACGAGCAGTACTTC. Translation: CSVEADRGHYYEQYF.

The DNA for the CDR3 is TGTGCCAGCAGGCACGGTCAGAACACTGAAGCTTTCTTT. It codes for CASRHGQNTEAFF. The chain links TRBV5-4 to TRBJ1-1; D is uncertain. V was shortened by 5 bases and J by 1 base, with 9 bases between the two germline ends. CDR1 and CDR2 (germline): SGHNT, YYREEE (reference sequence). There are 13 residues in the CDR3. Based on the CDR3 plus reference TRBV5-4 and TRBJ1-1, the full variable domain is ETGVTQSPTHLIKTRGQQVTLRCSSQSGHNTVSWYQQALGQGPQFIFQYYREEENGRGNFPPRFSGLQFPNYSSELNVNALELDDSALYLCASRHGQNTEAFFGQGTRLTVV.

J is TRBJ2-5 and V is TRBV19, with TRBD2 matching over 16 bases. This CDR3 has 17 amino acids. CDR1 LNHDA and CDR2 SQIVND come from the germline V gene (reference sequence). Losses at the gene ends were 4 bases for V and 4 bases for J; bases not matched to a gene: 6. The CDR3 sequence: CASSTGLAGGSRETQYF. DNA of the CDR3: TGTGCCAGTAGTACGGGACTAGCGGGGGGGTCGCGAGAGACCCAGTACTTC.

The chain couples TRBV4-1 to TRBJ2-3; TRBD2 matches 10 bases. V lost 0 bases to trimming and J lost 1 base; unmatched junction nucleotides: 10. The CDR3 loop spans 19 amino acids. Germline CDR1 and CDR2: MGHRA and YSYEKL. The DNA for the CDR3 is TGCGCCAGCAGCCAAGAAGAAGCGGGGGGGACGAGTGGCACAGATACGCAGTATTTT. Translating gives CASSQEEAGGTSGTDTQYF.

The V gene is TRBV6-5, the J gene TRBJ1-4; D perhaps matches TRBD1 (6 bases). The CDR3 extends over 14 amino acids. Deletions cut 7 bases from V and 3 bases from J, with 12 bases between. Germline CDR1 MNHEY, CDR2 SVGAGI. The CDR3 region is CASTKGGPNEKLFF. The DNA for the CDR3 is TGTGCCAGCACCAAGGGGGGGCCTAATGAAAAACTGTTTTTT.

The chain has TRBV16 and TRBJ1-1; a possible D gene is TRBD1 (6 bases). Germline loops: CDR1 KGHSY, CDR2 FQNENV. The CDR3 spans 15 residues. The V end was cut by 3 bases, the J end by 1 base, with 12 bases between. The CDR3: CASSHLRQENTEAFF. CDR3 bases: TGTGCCAGCAGCCATCTTAGACAGGAGAACACTGAAGCTTTCTTT. The full variable domain, rest sourced from reference TRBV16 and TRBJ1-1, is GEEVAQTPKHLVRGEGQKAKLYCAPIKGHSYVFWYQQVLKNEFKFLISFQNENVFDETGMPKERFSAKCLPNSPCSLEIQATKLEDSAVYFCASSHLRQENTEAFFGQGTRLTVV.

This clone was seen a few times. This chain joins TRBV14 and TRBJ1-1, with TRBD1 as a possible D gene (5 bases). V lost 4 bases and J 5 bases, leaving 14 bases between the germline ends. Germline-derived CDR1 and CDR2 are SGHDN and FVKESK. The CDR3 runs to 14 residues. The CDR3: CASSPWTGGTEAFF. DNA for the CDR3: TGTGCCAGCAGCCCTTGGACGGGGGGTACTGAAGCTTTCTTT. Full variable domain (remainder filled in from reference TRBV14 and TRBJ1-1): EAGVTQFPSHSVIEKGQTVTLRCDPISGHDNLYWYRRVMGKEIKFLLHFVKESKQDESGMPNNRFLAERTGGTYSTLKVQPAELEDSGVYFCASSPWTGGTEAFFGQGTRLTVV.

V usage is TRBV5-4 and J usage is TRBJ1-4, with 7 bases matching TRBD1. Germline V CDR1 and CDR2: SGHNT, YYREEE (reference sequence). The CDR3 consists of 15 residues. The J segment lost 5 bases and the V segment lost 4 bases, leaving 8 bases of the junction unmatched. The chain's CDR3 is CASSPGTDRNEKLFF. The CDR3, as DNA: TGTGCCAGCAGCCCGGGGACAGACAGAAATGAAAAACTGTTTTTT.

The V call is TRBV5-1, the J call TRBJ1-2; D might be TRBD1 (6 bases). Germline values: CDR1 SGHRS, CDR2 YFSETQ. The CDR3 is 14 residues long. Between the trimmed V and J ends, which lost 3 bases and 7 bases, there was a span of 16 bases. The CDR3: CASSSEGGSGGYTF. CDR3 DNA sequence: TGCGCCAGCAGCTCGGAGGGGGGGTCGGGTGGCTACACCTTC.

The rearrangement links TRBV5-1 to TRBJ2-3; 7 nucleotides agree with TRBD1. Germline CDR1 reads SGHRS; CDR2 reads YFSETQ. The CDR3 is 14 residues long. The V gene end was trimmed by 2 bases and the J gene end by 6 bases; junction bases not matched to a gene: 6. This chain's CDR3 is CASSFGTARDTQYF. The CDR3 DNA sequence: TGCGCCAGCAGCTTTGGGACAGCTAGGGATACGCAGTATTTT.

The CDR3 bases are TGCGCCAGCAGCAGTCAGTTTAACTATGGCTACACCTTC. Amino acids: CASSSQFNYGYTF. V usage is TRBV5-1 and J usage is TRBJ1-2; D is unresolved. CDR3 length: 13 residues. The germline V gene encodes CDR1 SGHRS and CDR2 YFSETQ. Trimming removed 4 bases at V and 1 base at J, with 8 bases between. The variable domain in full, completed from reference TRBV5-1 and TRBJ1-2, reads KAGVTQTPRYLIKTRGQQVTLSCSPISGHRSVSWYQQTPGQGLQFLFEYFSETQRNKGNFPGRFSGRQFSNSRSEMNVSTLELGDSALYLCASSSQFNYGYTFGSGTRLTVV.

About this clone: In the same sample, other DNA sequences code for this CDR3. The V call is TRBV5-1, the J call TRBJ2-6; D ambiguous. In germline, CDR1 is SGHRS, CDR2 YFSETQ. CDR3 size: 17 residues. V lost 0 bases, J lost 2 bases, and 12 bases lay in between. CDR3 region: CASSLVKSLAGANVLTF. CDR3 DNA sequence: TGCGCCAGCAGCTTGGTAAAGAGCTTGGCTGGGGCCAACGTCCTGACTTTC. Full variable domain (missing parts from reference TRBV5-1 and TRBJ2-6): KAGVTQTPRYLIKTRGQQVTLSCSPISGHRSVSWYQQTPGQGLQFLFEYFSETQRNKGNFPGRFSGRQFSNSRSEMNVSTLELGDSALYLCASSLVKSLAGANVLTFGAGSRLTVL.

Only a few counts were recorded for this clone. The V call is TRBV12-5, the J call TRBJ2-5, with D possibly TRBD2 on 6 matching bases. Germline CDR1 LGHNT, CDR2 FRNRAP. V was cut by 4 bases and J by 3 bases, with 12 bases left in between. The CDR3 sequence is 14 residues long. CDR3 sequence reads: CASGSGDGEETQYF. The CDR3 DNA reads as TGTGCTAGTGGTTCGGGGGACGGTGAAGAGACCCAGTACTTC.

This chain uses TRBV15 with TRBJ1-5; D remains ambiguous. Germline assignment: CDR1 LNHNV and CDR2 YYDKDF (reference sequence). The ends were cut back, 3 bases at V and 0 bases at J, with 6 bases in the middle. CDR3 length: 14 amino acids. CDR3 in DNA: TGTGCCACCAGCAGCAGACATAGCAATCAGCCCCAGCATTTT. Its protein is CATSSRHSNQPQHF.

The chain has TRBV19 and TRBJ2-3; D is perhaps TRBD1 (6 bases). The V end lost 3 bases, the J end lost 0 bases, and 10 bases lay between the germline ends. Germline-derived CDR1 and CDR2 are LNHDA and SQIVND (reference sequence). This CDR3 has 15 amino acids. For the CDR3, the DNA is TGTGCCAGTAGTATGACAGGATTGAGCACAGATACGCAGTATTTT. This encodes CASSMTGLSTDTQYF.

This sequence joins TRBV6-1 and TRBJ2-3, with a possible D match to TRBD1 (6 bases). V was clipped by 5 bases and J by 0 bases, with 12 bases between them. Germline values: CDR1 MNHNS, CDR2 SASEGT. This CDR3 is 15 amino acids long. CDR3 in DNA: TGTGCCAGCAGTAACCGGGACACCAGCACAGATACGCAGTATTTT. It codes for CASSNRDTSTDTQYF.

This clone showed up just a few times. The gene calls are TRBV5-6 and TRBJ1-5, with 9 bases matching TRBD1. In germline, CDR1 is SGHDT, CDR2 YYEEEE. The CDR3 is 18 residues long. Trimming at V came to 1 base and at J to 2 bases, leaving 10 bases not matched to a gene. CDR3 nucleotides: TGTGCCAGCAGCTTGTCCACAGGGGGCAATAGGGGCAATCAGCCCCAGCATTTT. As protein: CASSLSTGGNRGNQPQHF.

The genes are TRBV6-1 and TRBJ1-5; 9 positions agree with TRBD1. This CDR3 region has 15 residues. Trimming cost V 6 bases and J 4 bases; bases outside gene matches: 7. The germline V gene has CDR1 MNHNS and CDR2 SASEGT. The DNA for the CDR3 is TGTGCCAGCAGGAGGGACAGGGCGGGGAATCAGCCCCAGCATTTT. Encoded protein: CASRRDRAGNQPQHF.

The chain couples TRBV25-1 to TRBJ1-4; 8 bases map to TRBD1. CDR1 and CDR2 (germline): MGHDK, SYGVNS. V was pared by 3 bases and J by 5 bases, with 11 bases of the junction left unmatched. The CDR3 extends over 17 amino acids. CDR3 residues: CASSDQSRWTGNEKLFF. The CDR3 DNA sequence: TGTGCCAGCAGTGATCAAAGCCGGTGGACAGGGAATGAAAAACTGTTTTTT. Drawing the rest from reference TRBV25-1 and TRBJ1-4, the complete variable domain is EADIYQTPRYLVIGTGKKITLECSQTMGHDKMYWYQQDPGMELHLIHYSYGVNSTEKGDLSSESTVSRIRTEHFPLTLESARPSHTSQYLCASSDQSRWTGNEKLFFGSGTQLSVL.

This clone was seen once. The same CDR3 is also encoded by other DNA sequences in this sample. The CDR3 sequence is CASSSGQGPQETQYF. The DNA for the CDR3 is TGTGCCAGCAGCTCCGGACAGGGGCCACAAGAGACCCAGTACTTC. The chain combines TRBV7-2 with TRBJ2-5; 9 positions match TRBD1. The V segment lost 4 bases and the J segment 2 bases; nucleotides outside the gene matches: 5. Germline V gives CDR1 SGHTA, CDR2 FQGNSA. The CDR3 consists of 15 residues.

V gene TRBV6-4 combines with J gene TRBJ2-3, with D possibly TRBD1 on 6 matching bases. The V end lost 2 bases, the J end lost 2 bases, and 11 bases lay between the germline ends. Germline V gene data show CDR1 as MRHNA and CDR2 as SNTAGT. The CDR3 runs to 15 residues. The DNA of the CDR3 is TGTGCCAGCAGTGACGGAACAGGGTCCACAGATACGCAGTATTTT. Amino acid sequence: CASSDGTGSTDTQYF.

The chain's CDR3 is CASSFRHSGNYGYTF. The CDR3 DNA is TGTGCCAGCAGTTTTCGACACAGTGGGAACTATGGCTACACCTTC. The J gene is TRBJ1-2, the V gene TRBV27; D uncertain. CDR3 length: 15 amino acids. V dropped 3 bases and J dropped 2 bases, with 13 bases sitting between them. The germline V gene has CDR1 MNHEY and CDR2 SMNVEV (reference sequence).

The CDR3 DNA is TGTGCCAGCAGTCTCCCGGGGGGGACCACAGATACGCAGTATTTT. Protein: CASSLPGGTTDTQYF. The chain employs TRBV28 and TRBJ2-3; 8 bases are shared with TRBD2. The J segment lost 2 bases and the V segment lost 5 bases, leaving 6 bases of the junction unmatched. Germline CDR1 is MDHEN and CDR2 is SYDVKM. The CDR3 contains 15 residues.